This T cell receptor beta chain came from a study of CD8+ T cells in alopecia areata. Across the study: At a dose of 5 to 10 mg twice daily, oral tofacitinib was given to treated patients.

Researchers took lesional scalp punch biopsies and peripheral blood from people who were alopecia areata patients. This clone was seen a few times. Extracted from the samples, RNA was reverse transcribed into cDNA to serve as the sequencing template. Using immunoSEQ multiplex PCR, the repertoire was profiled, and TCRdb retains in-frame clones only, with some absent. The sample lists approximately 100,000 clones, around two fifths occurring once. V was pared by 0 bases and J by 5 bases, with 11 bases of the junction left unmatched. From germline, CDR1 is SQVTM and CDR2 ANQGSEA. This CDR3 is built from 16 residues.

Material: CD4+ T cells sorted from blood. The sequence was collected from a human donor with alopecia areata. The V call is TRBV29-1, the J call TRBJ2-3; 7 positions match TRBD1. CDR3 region: CSVEDGGTGVIDTQYF. For the CDR3, the DNA is TGCAGCGTTGAAGATGGAGGAACAGGGGTTATAGATACGCAGTATTTT.